Included here is one T cell receptor beta chain sequence, with context. The length of the CDR3 is 17 residues. Looked up from germline, CDR1 is SEHNR and CDR2 is FQNEAQ (reference sequence). V was trimmed by 8 bases and J by 4 bases, leaving 26 bases between them. This record comes from a study of cytotoxic CD8 clonotypes in ibrutinib-treated CLL. The data were produced by immunoSEQ multiplex PCR, yet TCRdb's version contains in-frame clones alone and is incomplete. The sample records 40,000 or so clones, approximately 70% being singletons. The chain couples TRBV7-9 to TRBJ2-5; maybe TRBD2 (5 bases). The specimen comprised PBMCs, sampled after 24 months of ibrutinib treatment. This sequence originates from a human donor with chronic lymphocytic leukemia. The CDR3 nucleotides are TGTGCCAGCCGACCCCCCCTCGGGGTCCTCGGTAGAGAGACCCAGTACTTC. It specifies CASRPPLGVLGRETQYF.